This entry is about one T cell receptor beta chain. Its antigen target is currently unknown. No base qualities exist here, and no much larger clone lies one base off it. This sample was taken from a study of blood T cell repertoires in COVID-19 (dated by TCRdb to the early 2020s). About the full investigation: Samples covering the acute and convalescent phases of COVID-19 were provided by collaborators in the United States, Italy and Spain. The prospective study material was composed of cDNA or gDNA derived from T cells, B-cell-depleted T cells, or PBMCs. The dataset comprised deeply sampled blood TCRbeta repertoires from subjects exposed to, actively infected with, or recovered from COVID-19. The repertoires were released in a freely available public database intended as a resource for research on the immune response to SARS-CoV-2. Samples were obtained from the ongoing ImmuneRACE study (first 160 participants) and from approximately 1,200 subjects provided by 6 global collaborators. Nearly every sample came with metadata listing a de-identified subject ID, COVID-19 status, age in years and sex. HLA class I and class II types, where available, came from metadata supplied by the sample provider rather than from assay-based typing.

The paper's findings and limits, for the study overall: Clinical and demographic metadata were provided uncurated, with the amount varying by source and participant.

Each collaborating institution followed its own protocols to collect whole blood in K2EDTA tubes. For TCRbeta analysis, collaborators shipped samples as frozen whole blood, isolated PBMCs, or DNA extracted from either of those sample types. Its CDR3 holds 15 amino acids, cysteine through phenylalanine. Left in the record is the CDR3 DNA by itself, 45 bases read in frame from the first base. In the germline V gene, CDR1 corresponds to SGDLS and CDR2 to YYNGEE. Deletion took 0 bases off V and 7 bases off J, with a span of 16 bases between the germline ends. TCRbeta CDR3 regions were amplified from genomic DNA using the immunoSEQ Assay, a bias-controlled multiplex PCR. In the paper's pipeline: Nucleated cell counts per sample were estimated from amplification of reference gene primers within the assay. Sequence reads were collapsed and filtered to measure the absolute abundance of every unique TCRbeta CDR3 rearrangement. For each sample, productive Simpson clonality was calculated as the square root of Simpson's diversity index across productive rearrangements. TCRdb stores this immuneACCESS table with in-frame sequences only. Part of the clones is absent; in the studies checked, under half of the shortfall reflects unresolved V genes, and no reason is known for the rest. That table supplies the V and J calls and clone size; D and trimming were determined from the DNA. This sample gives about 190,000 clones in total; approximately 90% of them show up just once. Around 1.2% of the sample is held by the ten biggest clonotypes.

Sequenced material: peripheral blood. The V gene is TRBV9 and the J gene is TRBJ1-2; possibly the D gene is TRBD1, per 5 matching bases. The receptor was isolated from a man in his thirties or forties with acute or convalescent COVID-19. The nucleotide sequence is given as TGTGCCAGCAGCGTAGCAACCACCGGGGGTGGTGGCTACACCTTC. Translation gives CASSVATTGGGGYTF.